This T cell receptor beta chain originates from a study of prognosis after radiotherapy for stage I lung cancer. The study, taken as a whole, reports: Determination of whether the expanded TCR clones were tumor-specific was not performed. Patients with distant metastases had lower Shannon entropy after stereotactic body radiation therapy.

This clonotype was detected ten times or more. The antigen is not known. The patient cohort was node-negative on CT and PET/CT, with no prior chemotherapy, radiotherapy or other malignancies. The V end lost 0 bases, the J end lost 4 bases, and 9 bases lay between the germline ends. The CDR3 runs 14 residues. The germline V gene encodes CDR1 LNHDA and CDR2 SQIVND (reference sequence). Two rounds of multiplex PCR amplified TCR beta CDR3 from genomic DNA. The first PCR round targeted every TRBV and TRBJ gene with specific primers. TCRdb fed the multiplex PCR reads into MiXCR, producing one record per CDR3 protein. This repertoire shows about 25,000 distinct CDR3 sequences, roughly 40% found once; its top ten account for roughly a fifth.

Sequencing used PBMCs, obtained before or after stereotactic body radiation therapy (not recorded which). The J gene is TRBJ1-1, the V gene TRBV19, with D possibly matching TRBD1 (5 bases). The TCR was taken from a donor aged 50 or older with non-small cell lung cancer. CDR3 loop: CASSIDQGGTEAFF. CDR3 in DNA: TGTGCCAGTAGTATAGATCAGGGAGGCACTGAAGCTTTCTTT.